The 9 T cell receptor beta chains presented below share a single source sample, sequenced in a study of cytomegalovirus exposure and HLA in healthy donors. Primers included in the PCR were 60 Vbeta and 13 Jbeta primers. Assay used: immunoSEQ multiplex PCR; TCRdb lists only in-frame clones, some missing. The sample carries around 67,000 clones, about 80% recorded once. Material for sequencing was PBMCs. Receptor source: a man in his late teens or twenties in good health and CMV-seropositive.

V gene TRBV30 combines with J gene TRBJ1-1, with unresolved D. Germline V CDR1 and CDR2: GTSNPN, SVGIG (reference sequence). The CDR3 is 18 amino acids. Trimming left V 8 bases short and J 0 bases short, with 28 bases between. CDR3: CAAESPTGGSIMNTEAFF. In DNA form, the CDR3 reads TGTGCCGCTGAATCGCCCACGGGCGGGAGTATCATGAACACTGAAGCTTTCTTT.

This chain uses TRBV6-5 with TRBJ1-6; a possible D gene is TRBD1 (5 bases). The V and J ends lost 6 bases and 9 bases respectively, with 12 bases between them. The CDR3 consists of 13 residues. In germline, CDR1 is MNHEY, CDR2 SVGAGI. The CDR3 coding sequence is TGTGCCAGCAGCCCAGGGTTTGGTTCACCCCTCCACTTT. Protein product: CASSPGFGSPLHF.

Worth noting for this clone: An end of the junction does not agree with germline; a read error may underlie this. V usage is TRBV7-9 and J usage is TRBJ2-7; D gene uncertain. Germline CDR1 reads SEHNR; CDR2 reads FQNEAQ (reference sequence). The CDR3 contains 14 residues. The CDR3 DNA is TGTGCCAGCAGCTCCCCTGAGGCCCCCTACGGGCAGTACTTC. Protein sequence: CASSSPEAPYGQYF.

This chain uses TRBV19 with TRBJ1-1; 9 bases align to TRBD1. Germline V gives CDR1 LNHDA, CDR2 SQIVND (reference sequence). There are 13 residues in the CDR3. Trimming cost V 10 bases and J 1 base; bases outside gene matches: 4. CDR3 in amino acids: CATQDRGNTEAFF. The DNA of the CDR3 is TGTGCCACCCAGGACAGGGGGAACACTGAAGCTTTCTTT.

J is TRBJ2-6 and V is TRBV27, with D possibly TRBD1 on 5 matching bases. V gave up 4 bases and J gave up 12 bases, with 16 bases separating them. The germline V gene has CDR1 MNHEY and CDR2 SMNVEV (reference sequence). CDR3 length equals 14 residues. The CDR3 protein is CASSSLGATGVLTF. In DNA form, the CDR3 reads TGTGCCAGCAGTTCATTAGGGGCCACGGGCGTCCTGACTTTC.

The chain employs TRBV9 and TRBJ1-2; perhaps TRBD1 as D (5 bases). CDR1 is SGDLS and CDR2 is YYNGEE in the germline V gene. The length of the CDR3 is 14 residues. Trimming shortened V by 4 bases and J by 9 bases, and 19 bases separated the two germline ends. CDR3 nucleotide sequence: TGTGCCAGCAGCTTTGGGACCGGGGGAGGGAGCTACACCTTC. As protein: CASSFGTGGGSYTF. The whole variable domain, remainder taken from reference TRBV9 and TRBJ1-2, is DSGVTQTPKHLITATGQRVTLRCSPRSGDLSVYWYQQSLDQGLQFLIQYYNGEERAKGNILERFSAQQFPDLHSELNLSSLELGDSALYFCASSFGTGGGSYTFGSGTRLTVV.

This chain uses TRBV6-5 with TRBJ2-2; 10 bases line up with TRBD2. This CDR3 has 15 residues. Germline CDR1 is MNHEY and CDR2 is SVGAGI. Trimming took 5 bases from V and 6 from J; bases not matched to a gene: 6. CDR3 amino acids: CASSPSGGASGELFF. DNA of the CDR3: TGTGCCAGCAGTCCTAGCGGGGGAGCTTCCGGGGAGCTGTTTTTT.

The V gene is TRBV7-8, the J gene TRBJ1-1; D gene unclear. The ends were cut back, 2 bases at V and 0 bases at J, with 7 bases in the middle. The germline V gene encodes CDR1 SGHVS and CDR2 FQNEAQ. The CDR3 extends over 14 amino acids. The CDR3 nucleotides read TGTGCCAGCAGCTTAAACACAGTGAACACTGAAGCTTTCTTT. Its translation: CASSLNTVNTEAFF. Variable domain in full (rest from reference TRBV7-8 and TRBJ1-1): GAGVSQSPRYKVAKRGQDVALRCDPISGHVSLFWYQQALGQGPEFLTYFQNEAQLDKSGLPSDRFFAERPEGSVSTLKIQRTQQEDSAVYLCASSLNTVNTEAFFGQGTRLTVV.

The CDR3 DNA follows: TGTGCCGGGTCAGGTTACAATGAGCAGTTCTTC. Protein product: CAGSGYNEQFF. This rearrangement joins TRBV30 to TRBJ2-1, with D unresolved. This CDR3 is built from 11 residues. From germline, CDR1 is GTSNPN and CDR2 SVGIG (reference sequence). V gave up 8 bases and J gave up 4 bases, with 9 bases separating them.